This T cell receptor (beta chain) was identified in a study of lymphopenia after photon versus proton radiotherapy. Notes on this clone: Its antigen remains unknown.

Study-level findings and limits: Authors raise, but do not show, better survival with proton therapy. Oligoclonal CD8+ Temra expansion after nadir drove photon patients' diversity drop.

The data were produced by immunoSEQ multiplex PCR, yet TCRdb's version contains in-frame clones alone and is incomplete. The sample yields about 20,000 clones, 92% seen once. This sequence was found in a woman aged 35 to 49 with cholangiocarcinoma. Sequencing used peripheral blood, obtained from a patient treated with photon-based radiotherapy.

The CDR3 reads CASSPGSFYSPLHF. CDR3 bases: TGTGCCAGCAGCCCCGGAAGTTTCTATTCACCCCTCCACTTT. The chain links TRBV14 to TRBJ1-6; D is undetermined. V lost 4 bases and J 8 bases, leaving 12 bases between the germline ends. In germline, CDR1 is SGHDN, CDR2 FVKESK. The CDR3 is 14 amino acids.